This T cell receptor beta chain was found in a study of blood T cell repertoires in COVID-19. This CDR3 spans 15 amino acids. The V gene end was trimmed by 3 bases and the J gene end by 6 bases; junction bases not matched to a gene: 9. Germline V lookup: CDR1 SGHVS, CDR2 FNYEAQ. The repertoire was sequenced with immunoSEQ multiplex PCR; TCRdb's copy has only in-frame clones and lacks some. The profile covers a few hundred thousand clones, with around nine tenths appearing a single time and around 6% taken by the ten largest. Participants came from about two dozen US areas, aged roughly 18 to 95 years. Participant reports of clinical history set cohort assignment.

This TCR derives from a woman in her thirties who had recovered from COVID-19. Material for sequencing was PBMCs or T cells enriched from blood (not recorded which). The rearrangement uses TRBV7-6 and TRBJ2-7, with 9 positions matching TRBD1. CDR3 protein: CASSFGGTGQGEQYF. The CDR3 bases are TGTGCCAGCAGCTTCGGTGGGACAGGGCAGGGCGAGCAGTACTTC.